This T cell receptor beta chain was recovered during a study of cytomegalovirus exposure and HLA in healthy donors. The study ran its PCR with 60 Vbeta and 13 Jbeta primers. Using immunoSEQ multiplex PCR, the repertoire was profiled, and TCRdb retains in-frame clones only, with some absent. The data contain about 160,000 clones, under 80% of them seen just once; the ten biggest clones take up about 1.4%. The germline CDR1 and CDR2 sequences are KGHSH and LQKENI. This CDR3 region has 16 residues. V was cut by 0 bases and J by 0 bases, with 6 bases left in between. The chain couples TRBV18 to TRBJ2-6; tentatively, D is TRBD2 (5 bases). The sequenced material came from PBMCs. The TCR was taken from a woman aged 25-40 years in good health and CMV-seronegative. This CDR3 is CASSPPGSSGANVLTF. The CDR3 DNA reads TGTGCCAGCTCACCACCGGGGAGCTCTGGGGCCAACGTCCTGACTTTC.